The rows below give T cell receptor beta chains drawn from one sample of a study of T cell responses to AZD1222 COVID-19 vaccine. Generated by immunoSEQ multiplex PCR, the TCRdb table keeps only in-frame clones and is missing some. The sample holds some 65,000 clones, 75% to 85% seen once. This sample comprised peripheral blood, obtained on day 0 of MenACWY control vaccination. The receptors originated from an adult in good health. CDR3s include the opening cysteine and the closing phenylalanine or tryptophan. D genes are given only for firm matches. The size of a clone is reported for some rows only, either as once, few or many, or as a class for expanded clones.

CDR3: CASRFAENTEAFF
DNA: TGTGCCAGCAGGTTCGCGGAAAACACTGAAGCTTTCTTT
D: .
V: TRBV12-3/TRBV12-4
size: .
J: TRBJ1-1

CDR3: CASSHDRGFNYGYTF
DNA: TGCGCCAGCAGCCACGACAGGGGGTTTAACTATGGCTACACCTTC
D: TRBD1
V: TRBV4-1
size: few
J: TRBJ1-2

CDR3: CASSQDRASNQPQHF
DNA: TGTGCCAGCAGTCAGGACAGGGCGAGCAATCAGCCCCAGCATTTT
D: TRBD1
V: TRBV6-2/TRBV6-3
size: .
J: TRBJ1-5

CDR3: CASSQGPGVTWEAFF
DNA: TGTGCCAGCAGCCAGGGACCTGGGGTTACATGGGAAGCTTTCTTT
D: .
V: TRBV7-2
size: once
J: TRBJ1-1

CDR3: CATSRNRAGELFF
DNA: TGTGCCACCAGCAGAAACAGGGCCGGGGAGCTGTTTTTT
D: .
V: TRBV15
size: .
J: TRBJ2-2

CDR3: CASSSDRKGTEAFF
DNA: TGTGCCAGCAGTTCGGACAGGAAGGGAACTGAAGCTTTCTTT
D: TRBD1
V: TRBV6-5
size: few
J: TRBJ1-1

CDR3: CAWSHKAGGYGYTF
DNA: TGTGCCTGGAGTCACAAGGCAGGCGGCTATGGCTACACCTTC
D: .
V: TRBV30
size: .
J: TRBJ1-2

CDR3: CASSLNGVSYNEQFF
DNA: TGTGCCAGCAGCTTAAACGGGGTCTCCTACAATGAGCAGTTCTTC
D: .
V: TRBV7-3
size: .
J: TRBJ2-1

CDR3: CASRSLGGGYTF
DNA: TGTGCCAGCAGATCCCTCGGGGGTGGCTACACCTTC
D: .
V: TRBV6-5
size: .
J: TRBJ1-2

CDR3: CASSLAPGETQYF
DNA: TGTGCCAGCAGCTTAGCGCCAGGAGAGACCCAGTACTTC
D: .
V: TRBV7-8
size: .
J: TRBJ2-5

CDR3: CASTEGQPYEQYF
DNA: TGTGCCAGCACCGAGGGACAGCCTTACGAGCAGTACTTC
D: TRBD1
V: TRBV6-6
size: .
J: TRBJ2-7

CDR3: CASSLVSGSDTQYF
DNA: TGCGCCAGCAGCTTGGTTAGCGGCTCAGATACGCAGTATTTT
D: .
V: TRBV5-1
size: .
J: TRBJ2-3

CDR3: CASSNDGYEQYF
DNA: TGTGCCAGCAGCAATGACGGCTACGAGCAGTACTTC
D: .
V: TRBV7-2
size: .
J: TRBJ2-7

CDR3: CASSQDFSENTEAFF
DNA: TGCGCCAGCAGCCAAGATTTTTCAGAGAACACTGAAGCTTTCTTT
D: .
V: TRBV4-3
size: .
J: TRBJ1-1

CDR3: CASSQVGALEQYF
DNA: TGTGCCAGCAGCCAAGTAGGGGCCCTCGAGCAGTACTTC
D: .
V: TRBV3-1/TRBV3-2
size: .
J: TRBJ2-7

CDR3: CASSEWDRGEQYF
DNA: TGTGCCAGCAGTGAATGGGACAGGGGCGAGCAGTACTTC
D: TRBD1
V: TRBV2
size: .
J: TRBJ2-7

CDR3: CARSLVCRGLESPLHF
DNA: TGTGCCAGAAGCTTGGTTTGCAGGGGGCTCGAGTCACCCCTCCACTTT
D: TRBD1
V: TRBV5-3
size: .
J: TRBJ1-6

CDR3: CASSSGQGAVGEQFF
DNA: TGTGCCAGCAGCAGCGGACAGGGGGCGGTAGGGGAGCAGTTCTTC
D: TRBD1
V: TRBV3-1/TRBV3-2
size: .
J: TRBJ2-1

CDR3: CASITAGGSNQPQHF
DNA: TGTGCCAGTATTACCGCCGGAGGTAGCAATCAGCCCCAGCATTTT
D: .
V: TRBV19
size: .
J: TRBJ1-5

CDR3: CASRNDMNTEAFF
DNA: TGTGCCAGCAGAAATGACATGAACACTGAAGCTTTCTTT
D: .
V: TRBV2
size: many
J: TRBJ1-1

CDR3: CASSLGDGITDTQYF
DNA: TGCGCCAGCAGCTTGGGAGACGGAATCACAGATACGCAGTATTTT
D: .
V: TRBV5-1
size: .
J: TRBJ2-3

CDR3: CASSLGTMGTEAFF
DNA: TGTGCCAGCAGTTTAGGGACAATGGGTACTGAAGCTTTCTTT
D: .
V: TRBV28
size: .
J: TRBJ1-1

CDR3: CASSSLGELFF
DNA: TGTGCCAGCAGTTCCCTAGGGGAGCTGTTTTTT
D: .
V: TRBV12-3/TRBV12-4
size: .
J: TRBJ2-2

CDR3: CASSLDRGQGTDTQYF
DNA: TGTGCCAGCAGCTTAGATCGAGGACAAGGCACAGATACGCAGTATTTT
D: .
V: TRBV11-2
size: once
J: TRBJ2-3

CDR3: CAWSRLAFNTGELFF
DNA: TGTGCCTGGAGTCGACTAGCGTTTAACACCGGGGAGCTGTTTTTT
D: TRBD2
V: TRBV30
size: few
J: TRBJ2-2

CDR3: CASSPRRQGVRGITGELFF
DNA: TGTGCCAGCAGTCCCCGCAGGCAGGGGGTCCGGGGAATTACCGGGGAGCTGTTTTTT
D: TRBD1
V: TRBV27
size: few
J: TRBJ2-2

CDR3: CSAHGNGDTQYF
DNA: TGCAGCGCTCATGGGAATGGGGATACGCAGTATTTT
D: .
V: TRBV29-1
size: once
J: TRBJ2-3

CDR3: CASSEMGTAYQPQHF
DNA: TGTGCCAGCAGTGAAATGGGGACAGCGTATCAGCCCCAGCATTTT
D: TRBD1
V: TRBV6-1
size: .
J: TRBJ1-5